This entry concerns a single T cell receptor (beta chain). Its specificity is not known. This sample was taken from a study of shared clonotypes between healthy human individuals. The overall study: Per donor, CD8 memory used one plate, CD8 naive used two, CD4 memory used three and CD4 naive used three. Study results and limitations: Only blood was sampled, and tissue TCR repertoires likely differ from blood ones. Clonotype sharing among donors likely depends on sequencing depth. Relative to clonotypes present in all four donors, those not shared had lower generation probabilities.

CD45RO-negative, CCR7-positively selected cells formed the naive CD8 fraction, excluding terminally differentiated effector memory CD45RA+ cells. Repertoires were generated with immunoSEQ multiplex PCR, while TCRdb's copy carries only in-frame clones and drops some. The sample carries about 590,000 clones, about 95% recorded once. The CDR3 runs to 14 residues. Germline-derived CDR1 and CDR2 are MNHNS and SASEGT. Trimming stripped 7 bases from V and 6 bases from J, with 18 bases between. The source is a woman aged 25 to 45 in good health. V usage is TRBV6-1 and J usage is TRBJ1-1, with unresolved D. The sequenced sample was naive CD8+ T cells sorted from blood. As DNA, the CDR3 is TGTGCCAGCACTCAGACCCCCCCGATGGCTGAAGCTTTCTTT. It translates to CASTQTPPMAEAFF.